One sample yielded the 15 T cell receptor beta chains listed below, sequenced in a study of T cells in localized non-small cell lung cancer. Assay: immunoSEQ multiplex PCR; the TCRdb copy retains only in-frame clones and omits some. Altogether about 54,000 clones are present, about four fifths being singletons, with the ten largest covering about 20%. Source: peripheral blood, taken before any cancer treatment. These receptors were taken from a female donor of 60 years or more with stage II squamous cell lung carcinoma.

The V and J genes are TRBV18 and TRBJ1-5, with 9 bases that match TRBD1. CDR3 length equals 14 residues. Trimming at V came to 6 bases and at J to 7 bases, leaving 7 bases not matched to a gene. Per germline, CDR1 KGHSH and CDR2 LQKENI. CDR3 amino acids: CASSQQGAGQPQHF. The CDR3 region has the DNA TGTGCCAGCTCCCAACAGGGGGCTGGGCAGCCCCAGCATTTT.

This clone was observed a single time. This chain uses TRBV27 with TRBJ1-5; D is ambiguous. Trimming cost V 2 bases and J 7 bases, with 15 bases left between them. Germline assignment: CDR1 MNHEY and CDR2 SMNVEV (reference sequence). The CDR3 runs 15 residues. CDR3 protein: CASSLGVGKGQPQHF. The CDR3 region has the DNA TGTGCCAGCAGTTTAGGGGTAGGGAAGGGACAGCCCCAGCATTTT.

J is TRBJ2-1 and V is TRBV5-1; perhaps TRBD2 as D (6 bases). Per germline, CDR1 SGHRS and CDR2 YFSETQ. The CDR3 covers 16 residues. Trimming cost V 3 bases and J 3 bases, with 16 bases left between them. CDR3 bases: TGCGCCAGCAGCTATCAGAACACCGGGAGCTACAATGAGCAGTTCTTC. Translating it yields CASSYQNTGSYNEQFF.

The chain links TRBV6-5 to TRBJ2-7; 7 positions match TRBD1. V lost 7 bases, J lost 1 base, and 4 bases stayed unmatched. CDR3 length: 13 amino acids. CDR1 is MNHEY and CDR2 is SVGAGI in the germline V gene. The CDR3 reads CASTQGFSYEQYF. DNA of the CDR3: TGTGCCAGCACACAGGGGTTTTCCTACGAGCAGTACTTC.

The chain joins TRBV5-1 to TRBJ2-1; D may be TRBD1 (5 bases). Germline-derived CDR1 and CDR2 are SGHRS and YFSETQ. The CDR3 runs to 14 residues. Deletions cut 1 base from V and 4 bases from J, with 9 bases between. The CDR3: CASSLLQEYNEQFF. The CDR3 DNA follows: TGCGCCAGCAGCTTGCTACAGGAGTACAATGAGCAGTTCTTC. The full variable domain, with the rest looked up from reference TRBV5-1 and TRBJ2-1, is KAGVTQTPRYLIKTRGQQVTLSCSPISGHRSVSWYQQTPGQGLQFLFEYFSETQRNKGNFPGRFSGRQFSNSRSEMNVSTLELGDSALYLCASSLLQEYNEQFFGPGTRLTVL.

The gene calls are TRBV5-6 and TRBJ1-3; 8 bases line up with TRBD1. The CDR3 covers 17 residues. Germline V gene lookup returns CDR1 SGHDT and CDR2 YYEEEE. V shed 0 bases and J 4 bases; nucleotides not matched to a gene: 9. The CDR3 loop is CASSLEVAGGYGNTIYF. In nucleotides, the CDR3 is TGTGCCAGCAGCTTGGAGGTCGCAGGGGGCTACGGAAACACCATATATTTT.

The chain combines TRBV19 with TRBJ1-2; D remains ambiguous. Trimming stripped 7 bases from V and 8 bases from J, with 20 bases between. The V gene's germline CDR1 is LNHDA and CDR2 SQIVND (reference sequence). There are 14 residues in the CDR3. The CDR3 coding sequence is TGTGCCAGTACCACCGAGGGAAAGGTGAGAGGCTACACCTTC. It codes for CASTTEGKVRGYTF.

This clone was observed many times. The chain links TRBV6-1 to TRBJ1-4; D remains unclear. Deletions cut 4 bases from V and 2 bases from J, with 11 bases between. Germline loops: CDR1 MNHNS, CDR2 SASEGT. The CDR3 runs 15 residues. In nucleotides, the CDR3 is TGTGCCAGCAGTGTCGAAGGGTGGACTAATGAAAAACTGTTTTTT. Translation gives CASSVEGWTNEKLFF.

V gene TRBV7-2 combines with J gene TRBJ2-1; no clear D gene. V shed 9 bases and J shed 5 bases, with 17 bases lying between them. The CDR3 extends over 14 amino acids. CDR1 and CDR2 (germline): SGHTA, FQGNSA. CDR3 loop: CASARARGDNEQFF. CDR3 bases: TGTGCCAGTGCTAGGGCCCGTGGGGACAATGAGCAGTTCTTC.

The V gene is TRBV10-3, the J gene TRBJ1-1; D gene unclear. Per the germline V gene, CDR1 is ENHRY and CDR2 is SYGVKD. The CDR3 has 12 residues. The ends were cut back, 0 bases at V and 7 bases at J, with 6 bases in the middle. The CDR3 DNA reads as TGTGCCATCAGTGAGTCTGCCTTTGAAGCTTTCTTT. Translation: CAISESAFEAFF.

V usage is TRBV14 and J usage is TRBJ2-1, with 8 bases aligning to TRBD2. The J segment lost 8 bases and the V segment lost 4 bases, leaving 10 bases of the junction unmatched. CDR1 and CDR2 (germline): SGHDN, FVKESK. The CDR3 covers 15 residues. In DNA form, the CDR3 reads TGTGCCAGCAGCCTGCGGGGGGCACCTACGGATGAGCAGTTCTTC. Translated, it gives CASSLRGAPTDEQFF.

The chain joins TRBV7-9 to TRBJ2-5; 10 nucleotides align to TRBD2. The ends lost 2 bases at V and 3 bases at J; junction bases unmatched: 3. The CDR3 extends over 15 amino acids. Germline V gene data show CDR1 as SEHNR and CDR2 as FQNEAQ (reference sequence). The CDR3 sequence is CASSLYSGGKETQYF. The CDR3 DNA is TGTGCCAGCAGCTTATATAGCGGGGGGAAAGAGACCCAGTACTTC.

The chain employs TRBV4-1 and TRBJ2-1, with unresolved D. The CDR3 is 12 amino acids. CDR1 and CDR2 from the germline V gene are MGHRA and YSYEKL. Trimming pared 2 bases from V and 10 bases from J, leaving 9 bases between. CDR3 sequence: CASSQQVGEQFF. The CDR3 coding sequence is TGCGCCAGCAGCCAACAAGTGGGGGAGCAGTTCTTC.

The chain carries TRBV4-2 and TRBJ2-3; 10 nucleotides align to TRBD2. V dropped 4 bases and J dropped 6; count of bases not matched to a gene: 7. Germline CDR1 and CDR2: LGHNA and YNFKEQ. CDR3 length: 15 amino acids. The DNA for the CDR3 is TGTGCCAGCAGCCTACAGCGGGGGGGCCGGGATACGCAGTATTTT. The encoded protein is CASSLQRGGRDTQYF.

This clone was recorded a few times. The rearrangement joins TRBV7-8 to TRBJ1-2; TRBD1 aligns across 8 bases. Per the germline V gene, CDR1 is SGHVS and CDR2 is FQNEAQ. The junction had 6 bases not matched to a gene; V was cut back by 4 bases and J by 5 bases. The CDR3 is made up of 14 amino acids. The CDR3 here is CASSSAGGAYGYTF. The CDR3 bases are TGTGCCAGCAGCTCTGCAGGGGGCGCGTATGGCTACACCTTC. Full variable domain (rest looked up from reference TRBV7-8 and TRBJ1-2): GAGVSQSPRYKVAKRGQDVALRCDPISGHVSLFWYQQALGQGPEFLTYFQNEAQLDKSGLPSDRFFAERPEGSVSTLKIQRTQQEDSAVYLCASSSAGGAYGYTFGSGTRLTVV.